This T cell receptor (beta chain) comes out of a study of blood T cell repertoires in COVID-19. Background on the study: Collection of acute and convalescent COVID-19 samples took place in the United States, Italy and Spain. PBMCs, B-cell-depleted T cells, or T cells were the source of the cDNA or gDNA that made up the material.

The CDR3 has 13 residues. Per germline, CDR1 SGHDT and CDR2 YYEEEE. After removal of 4 bases from V and 5 bases from J, the junction contained 5 bases not matched to a gene. Source study methods: Amplification of reference gene primers provided the estimated nucleated cell counts. Clones were read by immunoSEQ multiplex PCR, and TCRdb kept only the in-frame ones, dropping some. The V and J calls and clone size are taken from that table; D and trimming were inferred from the DNA. Of under 80,000 clones in the sample, roughly nine tenths were seen once. V is TRBV5-6 and J is TRBJ2-5; 7 bases line up with TRBD1. This sequence was found in a man aged 65 to 79 with active COVID-19. Specimen: peripheral blood. This chain's CDR3 is CASSIRGLETQYF. DNA for the CDR3: TGTGCCAGCAGCATCAGGGGGTTGGAGACCCAGTACTTC.